Shown below are 7 T cell receptor beta chains from a single sample sequenced in a study of blood T cell repertoires in COVID-19 (dated by TCRdb to between 2020 and 2021). Library method: the immunoSEQ multiplex PCR assay. In TCRdb, the immuneACCESS table is reduced to in-frame sequences with V and J assigned. These tables do not hold every clone; where another copy was compared, an unresolved V gene accounts for under half, and the others remain unexplained. This sample holds hundreds of thousands of clones; 70% to 90% were observed only once. Roughly 2% of the sample is held by the ten biggest clonotypes. Sequences were obtained from PBMCs or T cells enriched from blood (not recorded which). These receptors all stem from a woman aged 55-75 years in a cohort exposed to, infected with or recovered from COVID-19 (not recorded which).

The chain employs TRBV5-4 and TRBJ2-1, with 11 nucleotides matching TRBD2. There are 14 residues in the CDR3. Germline V gives CDR1 SGHNT, CDR2 YYREEE (reference sequence). The ends lost 10 bases at V and 4 bases at J; junction bases unmatched: 7. In nucleotides, the CDR3 is TGTGCCTTAGCGGGAGGGCCGGGATACAATGAGCAGTTCTTC. This gives the protein CALAGGPGYNEQFF.

The genes are TRBV5-1 and TRBJ2-2, with 7 positions matching TRBD1. The V gene's germline CDR1 is SGHRS and CDR2 YFSETQ. J was trimmed by 1 base and V by 6 bases; bases with no gene match: 6. There are 15 residues in the CDR3. CDR3 nucleotides: TGCGCCAGCATTGAGGGACAGATGAACACCGGGGAGCTGTTTTTT. Amino acids: CASIEGQMNTGELFF.

The CDR3 here is CATSEPTGVGETQYF. Here the CDR3 DNA reads TGTGCCACCAGTGAACCCACAGGGGTCGGAGAGACCCAGTACTTC. This sequence joins TRBV24-1 and TRBJ2-5; 7 nucleotides line up with TRBD1. This CDR3 spans 15 amino acids. Losses at the gene ends were 4 bases for V and 4 bases for J; bases not matched to a gene: 8. Germline V lookup: CDR1 KGHDR, CDR2 SFDVKD.

Worth noting for this clone: The junction shows a germline mismatch at one end, possibly a read error. The chain links TRBV12-3 or TRBV12-4 to TRBJ1-1; tentatively, D is TRBD1 (5 bases). This CDR3 is 12 amino acids long. Here the CDR3 reads CASTQVGADAFF. In DNA form, the CDR3 reads TGTGCCAGCACCCAGGTAGGGGCTGACGCTTTCTTT.

This clone has just one count. The chain is built from TRBV30 and TRBJ2-7; tentatively, D is TRBD2 (5 bases). The germline gives CDR1 GTSNPN, CDR2 SVGIG (reference sequence). This CDR3 has 13 amino acids. V lost 7 bases, J lost 5 bases, and 18 bases lay in between. The CDR3 DNA follows: TGTGCCTTTTCTTCGTCTAGCTACCACGAGCAGTACTTC. Residues: CAFSSSSYHEQYF.

The V and J genes are TRBV5-1 and TRBJ1-3; D is perhaps TRBD1 (6 bases). Germline CDR1 SGHRS, CDR2 YFSETQ. V lost 3 bases to trimming and J lost 4 bases, with 11 bases between them. This CDR3 is built from 14 residues. CDR3 sequence: CASSSGGMGNTIYF. In nucleotides, the CDR3 is TGCGCCAGCAGCTCGGGGGGCATGGGAAACACCATATATTTT.

J is TRBJ2-7 and V is TRBV6-5; possibly TRBD1 for D (5 bases). Germline lookup yields CDR1 MNHEY and CDR2 SVGAGI. The V end lost 4 bases, the J end lost 2 bases, and 9 bases lay between the germline ends. CDR3 length equals 13 residues. In DNA, the CDR3 is TGTGCCAGCAGTTTATCAGGGACCTACGAGCAGTACTTC. It encodes CASSLSGTYEQYF.